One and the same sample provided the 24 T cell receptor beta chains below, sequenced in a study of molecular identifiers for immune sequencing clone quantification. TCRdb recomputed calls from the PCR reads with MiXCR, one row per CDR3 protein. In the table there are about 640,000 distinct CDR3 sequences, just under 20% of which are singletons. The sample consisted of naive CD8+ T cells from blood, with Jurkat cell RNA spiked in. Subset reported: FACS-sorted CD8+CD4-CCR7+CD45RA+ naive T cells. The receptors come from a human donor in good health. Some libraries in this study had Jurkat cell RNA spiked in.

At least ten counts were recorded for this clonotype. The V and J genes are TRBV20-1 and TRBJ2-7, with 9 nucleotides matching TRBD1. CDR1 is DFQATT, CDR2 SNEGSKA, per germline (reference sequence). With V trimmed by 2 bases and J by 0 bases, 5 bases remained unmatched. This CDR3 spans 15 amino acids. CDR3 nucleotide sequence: TGCAGTGCTAGACAAGGACAGGGGAGCTCCTACGAGCAGTACTTC. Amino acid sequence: CSARQGQGSSYEQYF.

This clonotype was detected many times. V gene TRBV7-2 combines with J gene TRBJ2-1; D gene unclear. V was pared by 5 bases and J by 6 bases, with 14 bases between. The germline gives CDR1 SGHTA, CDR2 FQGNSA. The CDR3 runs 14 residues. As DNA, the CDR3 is TGTGCCAGCAGCCCCTTTGGTTCACTCAATGAGCAGTTCTTC. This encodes CASSPFGSLNEQFF.

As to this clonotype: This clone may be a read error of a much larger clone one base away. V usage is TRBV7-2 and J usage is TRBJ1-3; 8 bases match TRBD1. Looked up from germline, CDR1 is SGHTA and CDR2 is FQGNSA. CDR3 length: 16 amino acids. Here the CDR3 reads CASSLDSDRAGNAIYF. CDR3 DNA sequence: TGTGCCAGCAGCTTAGATTCGGACAGGGCTGGAAACGCCATATATTTT.

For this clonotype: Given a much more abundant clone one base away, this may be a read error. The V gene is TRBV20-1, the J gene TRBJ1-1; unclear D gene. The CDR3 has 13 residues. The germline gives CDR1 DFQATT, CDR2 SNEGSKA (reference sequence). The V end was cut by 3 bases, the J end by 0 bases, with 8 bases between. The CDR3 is CSASSGLNTEAFF. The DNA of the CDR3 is TGCAGTGCTAGTAGCGGATTGAACACTGAAGCTTTCTTT.

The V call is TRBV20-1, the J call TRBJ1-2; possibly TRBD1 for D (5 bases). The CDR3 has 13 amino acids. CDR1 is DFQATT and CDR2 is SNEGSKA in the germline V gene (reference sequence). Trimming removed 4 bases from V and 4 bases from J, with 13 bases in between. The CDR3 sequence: CSAKQGALYGYTF. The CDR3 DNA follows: TGCAGTGCTAAGCAGGGAGCCCTCTATGGCTACACCTTC.

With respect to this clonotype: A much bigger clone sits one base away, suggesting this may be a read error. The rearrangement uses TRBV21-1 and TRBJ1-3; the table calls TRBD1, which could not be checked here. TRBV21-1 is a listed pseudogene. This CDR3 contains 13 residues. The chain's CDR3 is CASSAGAGDTIYF. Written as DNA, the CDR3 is TGTGCCAGCAGCGCAGGGGCTGGAGACACCATATATTTT.

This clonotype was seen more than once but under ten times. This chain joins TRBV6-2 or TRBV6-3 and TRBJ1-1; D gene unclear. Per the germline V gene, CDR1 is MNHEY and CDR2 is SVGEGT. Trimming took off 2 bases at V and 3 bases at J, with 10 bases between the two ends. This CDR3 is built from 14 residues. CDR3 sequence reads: CASSYRVEDTEAFF. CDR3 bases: TGTGCCAGCAGTTACAGGGTAGAGGACACTGAAGCTTTCTTT.

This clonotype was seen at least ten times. CDR3 nucleotides: TGTGCCAGCAGCTTAGTAGCGGGAGAAGGTGAGCAGTTCTTC. Translated, it gives CASSLVAGEGEQFF. This chain uses TRBV11-2 with TRBJ2-1; 9 bases match TRBD2. The CDR3 consists of 14 residues. J gave up 9 bases and V 1 base, and 4 bases lay outside the gene matches. Germline CDR1 and CDR2: SGHAT and FQNNGV.

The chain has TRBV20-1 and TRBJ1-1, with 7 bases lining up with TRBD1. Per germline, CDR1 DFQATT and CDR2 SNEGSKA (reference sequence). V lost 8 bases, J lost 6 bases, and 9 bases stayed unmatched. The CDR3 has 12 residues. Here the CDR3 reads CSLQGNYAEAFF. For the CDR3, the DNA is TGCAGTTTACAGGGGAATTACGCTGAAGCTTTCTTT.

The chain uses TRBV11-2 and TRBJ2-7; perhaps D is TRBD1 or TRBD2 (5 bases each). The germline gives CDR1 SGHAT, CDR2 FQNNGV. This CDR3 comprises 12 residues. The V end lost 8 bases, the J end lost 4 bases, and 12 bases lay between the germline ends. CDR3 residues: CASGAGTYEQYF. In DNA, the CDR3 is TGTGCCAGCGGCGCAGGGACGTACGAGCAGTACTTC.

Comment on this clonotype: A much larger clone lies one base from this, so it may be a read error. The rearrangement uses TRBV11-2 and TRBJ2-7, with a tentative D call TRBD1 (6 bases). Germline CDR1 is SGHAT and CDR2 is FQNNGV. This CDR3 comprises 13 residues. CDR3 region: CAGSSTGWHEQYF. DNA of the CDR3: TGTGCCGGCAGCTCAACAGGGTGGCACGAGCAGTACTTC.

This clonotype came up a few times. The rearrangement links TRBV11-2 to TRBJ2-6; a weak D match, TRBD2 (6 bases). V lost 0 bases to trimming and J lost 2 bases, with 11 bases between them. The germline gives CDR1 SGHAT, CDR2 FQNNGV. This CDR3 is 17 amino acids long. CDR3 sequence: CASSLELGGTGANVLTF. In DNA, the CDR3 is TGTGCCAGCAGCTTAGAATTGGGGGGAACTGGGGCCAACGTCCTGACTTTC.

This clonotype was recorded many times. CDR3 amino acids: CASSLTSGVSGNTIYF. For the CDR3, the DNA is TGTGCCAGCAGTTTAACATCAGGGGTATCTGGAAACACCATATATTTT. V is TRBV27 and J is TRBJ1-3, with D perhaps TRBD1 (6 bases). V shed 2 bases and J shed 1 base, with 12 bases lying between them. The V gene's germline CDR1 is MNHEY and CDR2 SMNVEV (reference sequence). CDR3 length: 16 residues.

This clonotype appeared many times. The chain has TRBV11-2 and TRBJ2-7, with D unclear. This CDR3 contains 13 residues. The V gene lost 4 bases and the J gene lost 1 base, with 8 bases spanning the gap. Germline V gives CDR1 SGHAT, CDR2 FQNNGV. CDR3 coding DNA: TGTGCCAGCAGCTCGACACTGTCCTACGAGCAGTACTTC. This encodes CASSSTLSYEQYF.

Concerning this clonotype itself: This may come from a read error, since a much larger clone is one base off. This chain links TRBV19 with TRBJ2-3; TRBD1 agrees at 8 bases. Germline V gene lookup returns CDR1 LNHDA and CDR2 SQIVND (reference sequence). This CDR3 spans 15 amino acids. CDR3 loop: CASSIGQGGTGTQYF. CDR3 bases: TGTGCCAGTAGTATTGGACAGGGCGGCACAGGTACGCAGTATTTT.

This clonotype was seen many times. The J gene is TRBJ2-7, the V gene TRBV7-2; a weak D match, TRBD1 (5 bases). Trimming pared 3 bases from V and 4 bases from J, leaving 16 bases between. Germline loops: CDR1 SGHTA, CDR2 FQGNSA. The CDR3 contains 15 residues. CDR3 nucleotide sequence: TGTGCCAGCAGCTTTGTGCCCCCAGGGTTTTACGAGCAGTACTTC. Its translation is CASSFVPPGFYEQYF.

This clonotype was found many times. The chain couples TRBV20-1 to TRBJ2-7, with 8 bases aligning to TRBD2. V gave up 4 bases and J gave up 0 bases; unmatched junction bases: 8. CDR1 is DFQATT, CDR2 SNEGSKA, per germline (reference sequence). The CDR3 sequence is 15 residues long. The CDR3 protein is CSATLLAESSYEQYF. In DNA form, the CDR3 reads TGCAGTGCTACTCTACTAGCGGAGAGCTCCTACGAGCAGTACTTC.

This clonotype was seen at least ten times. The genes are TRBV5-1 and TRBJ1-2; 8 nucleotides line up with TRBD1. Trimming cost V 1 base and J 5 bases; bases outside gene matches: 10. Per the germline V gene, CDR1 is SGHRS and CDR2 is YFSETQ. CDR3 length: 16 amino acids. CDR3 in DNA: TGCGCCAGCAGCTTGTCCCCGGACAGGGCGGAGTATGGCTACACCTTC. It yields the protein CASSLSPDRAEYGYTF.

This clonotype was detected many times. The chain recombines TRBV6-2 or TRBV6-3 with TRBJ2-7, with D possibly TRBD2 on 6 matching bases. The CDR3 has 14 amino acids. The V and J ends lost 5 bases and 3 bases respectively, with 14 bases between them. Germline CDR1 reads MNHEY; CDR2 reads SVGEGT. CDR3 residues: CASSDGTGYYEQYF. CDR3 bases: TGTGCCAGCAGTGATGGGACTGGCTACTACGAGCAGTACTTC.

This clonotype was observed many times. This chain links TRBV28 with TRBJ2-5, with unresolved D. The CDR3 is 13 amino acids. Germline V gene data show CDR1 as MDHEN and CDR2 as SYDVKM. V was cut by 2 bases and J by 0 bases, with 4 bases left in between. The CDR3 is CASSLRHQETQYF. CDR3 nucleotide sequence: TGTGCCAGCAGTTTAAGGCACCAAGAGACCCAGTACTTC. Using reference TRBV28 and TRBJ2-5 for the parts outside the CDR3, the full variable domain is DVKVTQSSRYLVKRTGEKVFLECVQDMDHENMFWYRQDPGLGLRLIYFSYDVKMKEKGDIPEGYSVSREKKERFSLILESASTNQTSMYLCASSLRHQETQYFGPGTRLLVL.

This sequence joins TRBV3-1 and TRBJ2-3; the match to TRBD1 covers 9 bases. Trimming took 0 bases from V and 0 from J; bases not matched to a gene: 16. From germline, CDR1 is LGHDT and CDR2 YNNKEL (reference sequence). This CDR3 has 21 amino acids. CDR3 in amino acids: CASSQDPVGTGLGGSTDTQYF. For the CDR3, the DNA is TGTGCCAGCAGCCAAGATCCGGTAGGGACAGGGTTAGGGGGTAGCACAGATACGCAGTATTTT.

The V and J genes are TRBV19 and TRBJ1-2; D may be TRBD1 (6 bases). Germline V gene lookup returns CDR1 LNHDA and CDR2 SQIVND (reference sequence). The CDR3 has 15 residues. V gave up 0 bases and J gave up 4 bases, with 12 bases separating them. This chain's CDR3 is CASSIDLTGGYGYTF. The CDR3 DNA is TGTGCCAGTAGTATAGATCTGACAGGTGGCTATGGCTACACCTTC.

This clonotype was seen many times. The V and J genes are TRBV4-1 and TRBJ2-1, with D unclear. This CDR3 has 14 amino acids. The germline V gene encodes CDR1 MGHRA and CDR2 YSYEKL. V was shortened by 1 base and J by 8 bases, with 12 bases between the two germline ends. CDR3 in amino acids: CASSQAGPWDEQFF. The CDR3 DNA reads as TGCGCCAGCAGCCAAGCTGGCCCGTGGGATGAGCAGTTCTTC.

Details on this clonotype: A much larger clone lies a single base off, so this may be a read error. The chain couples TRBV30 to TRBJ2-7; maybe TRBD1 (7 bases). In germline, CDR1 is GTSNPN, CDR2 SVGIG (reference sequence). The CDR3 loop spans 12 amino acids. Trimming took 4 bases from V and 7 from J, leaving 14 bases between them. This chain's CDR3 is CAWTGGGREQYF. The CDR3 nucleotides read TGTGCCTGGACAGGGGGAGGTAGAGAGCAGTACTTC.